The 16 T cell receptor beta chains below were found in one sample sequenced in a study of OX40 agonist ivuxolimab in advanced cancers. Profiling relied on immunoSEQ multiplex PCR, and the TCRdb table lists in-frame clones only, not all of them. The sample holds 50,000 to 70,000 clones, 84% seen once. Sequencing was performed on CD4+ or CD8+ T cells sorted from blood, taken in a trial of the OX40 agonist ivuxolimab. The receptor set was obtained from an adult with an advanced solid tumor such as melanoma, head and neck, liver or kidney cancer.

This rearrangement joins TRBV7-9 to TRBJ2-7, with D possibly TRBD1 on 7 matching bases. The V end was cut by 6 bases, the J end by 2 bases, with 17 bases between. This CDR3 has 15 amino acids. From germline, CDR1 is SEHNR and CDR2 FQNEAQ (reference sequence). The CDR3, as DNA: TGTGCCAGCAGTCCGGAGGGGGCGCCGACCTACGAGCAGTACTTC. Encoded protein: CASSPEGAPTYEQYF.

V is TRBV7-9 and J is TRBJ2-5, with 13 bases fitting TRBD2. V was clipped by 4 bases and J by 6 bases; unmatched bases: 5. This CDR3 contains 15 residues. The germline V gene has CDR1 SEHNR and CDR2 FQNEAQ (reference sequence). The CDR3 here is CASSSTSGGAQTQYF. The CDR3 nucleotides are TGTGCCAGCAGCTCTACTAGCGGGGGGGCCCAGACCCAGTACTTC. Full variable domain (missing parts from reference TRBV7-9 and TRBJ2-5): DTGVSQNPRHKITKRGQNVTFRCDPISEHNRLYWYRQTLGQGPEFLTYFQNEAQLEKSRLLSDRFSAERPKGSFSTLEIQRTEQGDSAMYLCASSSTSGGAQTQYFGPGTRLLVL.

The chain recombines TRBV11-2 with TRBJ2-5; D may be TRBD2 (5 bases). Looked up from germline, CDR1 is SGHAT and CDR2 is FQNNGV. V gave up 6 bases and J gave up 5 bases, with 16 bases separating them. This CDR3 contains 14 residues. In DNA, the CDR3 is TGTGCCAGCAGAACTACGCCGGGATGGGAGACCCAGTACTTC. Its translation: CASRTTPGWETQYF.

This clone was found a few times. V usage is TRBV10-2 and J usage is TRBJ2-1; D is perhaps TRBD1 (6 bases). Germline V gene data show CDR1 as WSHSY and CDR2 as SAAADI. The CDR3 runs to 16 residues. Trimming cost V 3 bases and J 4 bases, with 16 bases left between them. CDR3 nucleotides: TGCGCCAGCAGTGATCTACAGGGTCGAACGTACAATGAGCAGTTCTTC. It yields the protein CASSDLQGRTYNEQFF.

To note about this clone: This specimen includes other DNA sequences encoding the same CDR3. V gene TRBV6-6 combines with J gene TRBJ1-1; the D is unclear. Germline CDR1 MNHNY, CDR2 SVGAGI (reference sequence). V dropped 6 bases and J dropped 2 bases, with 19 bases sitting between them. CDR3 size: 16 residues. The CDR3 reads CASRGGSIGTNTEAFF. The CDR3 DNA is TGTGCCAGCAGGGGAGGTAGTATCGGTACTAACACTGAAGCTTTCTTT.

The chain employs TRBV18 and TRBJ2-1, with TRBD1 identical over 7 bases. The J segment lost 1 base and the V segment lost 0 bases, leaving 3 bases of the junction unmatched. The CDR3 loop spans 16 amino acids. Per germline, CDR1 KGHSH and CDR2 LQKENI. As DNA, the CDR3 is TGTGCCAGCTCACCACCGGCAGGGGGTTCCTACAATGAGCAGTTCTTC. Translation gives CASSPPAGGSYNEQFF.

J is TRBJ1-6 and V is TRBV6-1; D may be TRBD1 (6 bases). Per germline, CDR1 MNHNS and CDR2 SASEGT. The CDR3 is made up of 15 amino acids. Trimming shortened V by 6 bases and J by 0 bases, and 9 bases separated the two germline ends. The CDR3 here is CASREQGSYNSPLHF. The CDR3 DNA reads TGTGCCAGCAGAGAACAGGGCTCCTATAATTCACCCCTCCACTTT.

The chain is built from TRBV4-3 and TRBJ1-1, with 9 bases that match TRBD1. CDR3 length: 16 residues. Germline CDR1 reads LGHNA; CDR2 reads YSLEER. J gave up 4 bases and V 0 bases, and 6 bases lay outside the gene matches. The CDR3 protein is CASSQDIRQGGTEAFF. The CDR3 DNA follows: TGCGCCAGCAGCCAAGATATCCGACAGGGGGGCACTGAAGCTTTCTTT.

The chain has TRBV29-1 and TRBJ1-2, with D maybe TRBD1 (6 bases). The germline gives CDR1 SQVTM, CDR2 ANQGSEA. The CDR3 is 17 amino acids. V shed 3 bases and J shed 8 bases, with 28 bases lying between them. The CDR3 protein is CSVDADQAGAGAWGYTF. As DNA, the CDR3 is TGCAGCGTTGATGCAGATCAAGCGGGAGCGGGGGCATGGGGCTACACCTTC.

V and J are TRBV4-2 and TRBJ2-7; maybe TRBD1 (6 bases). The CDR3 consists of 15 residues. Per the germline V gene, CDR1 is LGHNA and CDR2 is YNFKEQ. V was pared by 1 base and J by 4 bases, with 14 bases between. As DNA, the CDR3 is TGTGCCAGCAGCCAAGTATCAGGGGCGCGGTACGAGCAGTACTTC. Protein: CASSQVSGARYEQYF.

The V gene is TRBV10-3, the J gene TRBJ2-5; no definite D call. Germline V gives CDR1 ENHRY, CDR2 SYGVKD. This CDR3 is 11 amino acids long. V was shortened by 7 bases and J by 3 bases, with 6 bases between the two germline ends. The CDR3 reads CAIMQKETQYF. CDR3 nucleotides: TGTGCCATCATGCAGAAAGAGACCCAGTACTTC.

The rearrangement joins TRBV6-1 to TRBJ2-1; D gene uncertain. Germline CDR1 MNHNS, CDR2 SASEGT. Trimming pared 2 bases from V and 0 bases from J, leaving 14 bases between. The CDR3 is made up of 17 amino acids. The CDR3 region has the DNA TGTGCCAGCAGTGAACTGGCAGGAATAAGCTCCTACAATGAGCAGTTCTTC. This encodes CASSELAGISSYNEQFF.

This clone showed up just a few times. V is TRBV5-4 and J is TRBJ1-4; 9 bases match TRBD1. The CDR3 loop spans 15 amino acids. V dropped 4 bases and J dropped 7; count of bases not matched to a gene: 8. Germline V gene data show CDR1 as SGHNT and CDR2 as YYREEE (reference sequence). The DNA for the CDR3 is TGTGCCAGCAGCACCCAACAGGGGGCGAGTGAAAAACTGTTTTTT. Translating gives CASSTQQGASEKLFF.

The chain couples TRBV7-2 to TRBJ1-1, with TRBD1 matching over 8 bases. The CDR3 runs 13 residues. CDR1 is SGHTA, CDR2 FQGNSA, per germline. The J segment lost 4 bases and the V segment lost 4 bases, leaving 2 bases of the junction unmatched. This CDR3 reads CASSSDRGTEAFF. As DNA, the CDR3 is TGTGCCAGCAGCTCCGACAGGGGCACTGAAGCTTTCTTT. The variable domain in full, with the rest retrieved from reference TRBV7-2 and TRBJ1-1, is GAGVSQSPSNKVTEKGKDVELRCDPISGHTALYWYRQSLGQGLEFLIYFQGNSAPDKSGLPSDRFSAERTGGSVSTLTIQRTQQEDSAVYLCASSSDRGTEAFFGQGTRLTVV.

V is TRBV5-1 and J is TRBJ1-1; the D gene is possibly TRBD1 (5 bases). The CDR3 length is 13 residues. Per germline, CDR1 SGHRS and CDR2 YFSETQ. Trimming removed 4 bases from V and 1 base from J, with 8 bases in between. CDR3 loop: CASSMTANTEAFF. In nucleotides, the CDR3 is TGCGCCAGCAGCATGACAGCGAACACTGAAGCTTTCTTT.

The CDR3 is CASSQGRGESEAFF. DNA of the CDR3: TGCGCCAGCAGCCAAGGGAGGGGCGAGAGTGAAGCTTTCTTT. The chain couples TRBV4-3 to TRBJ1-1, with D perhaps matching TRBD1 (5 bases). V was trimmed by 1 base and J by 7 bases, leaving 13 bases between them. From germline, CDR1 is LGHNA and CDR2 YSLEER. The CDR3 is made up of 14 amino acids.